The present TCR beta chain was sequenced within a study of T-cell reconstitution after alpha-beta-depleted transplantation in children. Trimming took off 1 base at V and 3 bases at J, with 13 bases between the two ends. The germline gives CDR1 LNHNV, CDR2 YYDKDF (reference sequence). The CDR3 consists of 15 residues. General study points: The study reportedly traced alpha-beta T cells about two months after transplant to several hundred expanded graft clones. The main origin of T-cell counts and diversity one year after transplant was newly produced T cells. In some patients, recipient T cells and intrathymic progenitors surviving conditioning explained high day-60 diversity.

As to this clonotype: Its cognate antigen is unknown.

Preparation of the TCRbeta library used unique molecular identifiers. Each CDR3 protein gets one entry after TCRdb re-called the PCR reads with MiXCR. Of about 980,000 distinct CDR3 sequences listed, about 30% are singletons. The clonotype originates from a boy in the first two years of life who had a stem cell transplant for SCID, so the T cells may come from the graft donor. The input for sequencing was PBMCs, mostly from graft donor cells, taken 360 days after TCRalphabeta/CD19-depleted stem cell transplant. This chain joins TRBV15 and TRBJ2-7; possible D gene TRBD1, 6 bases. This chain's CDR3 is CATSRVKQGFYEQYF. The CDR3 DNA sequence: TGTGCCACCAGCAGAGTGAAGCAGGGGTTCTACGAGCAGTACTTC.